What follows is one T cell receptor beta chain and its context. What it recognizes is unknown. Looked up from germline, CDR1 is MDHEN and CDR2 is SYDVKM. V gave up 5 bases and J gave up 5 bases; unmatched junction bases: 1. The CDR3 runs 12 residues. This entry comes from a study of T cell responses to AZD1222 COVID-19 vaccine. Study-wide results and limits: Recipients of two AZD1222 doses showed rising Spike-specific TCR breadth and depth. Unmutated regions of variants are reportedly targeted by nearly half of spike-specific TCRs. In all cases, repertoires were sampled only after the peak T cell response.

Some clones are missing from TCRdb's copy, which holds only in-frame ones; the method was immunoSEQ multiplex PCR. Of 90,000 to 150,000 clones in the sample, roughly 90% were seen once. The TCR originated in an adult in good health. The sequenced sample was peripheral blood, obtained on day 0 of AZD1222 vaccination. The chain carries TRBV28 and TRBJ2-7; 9 bases line up with TRBD2. The CDR3 DNA reads TGTGCCAGCAGTAGCGGGAGGAACGAGCAGTACTTC. It encodes CASSSGRNEQYF.